This passage covers 17 T cell receptor beta chains from one sample sequenced in a study of T cell responses to AZD1222 COVID-19 vaccine (dated by TCRdb to the early 2020s). Library preparation used the immunoSEQ multiplex PCR assay. Not all clones reach the TCRdb copy of this immuneACCESS table, which keeps in-frame sequences only. Checked studies attribute under half of the gap to unresolved V genes and leave the rest unexplained. The sample records 80,000 to 130,000 clones, approximately 88% of which are singletons. 16% of the sample is held by the ten biggest clonotypes. According to the study, the label for this sample's time point signals: baseline before first vaccination. Source: peripheral blood, taken on day 0 of AZD1222 vaccination. These receptors all come from an adult in good health.

The CDR3 DNA sequence: TGCAGCGTTGACGTTCTAGCGGGAGAAGGGAGGGGGTCCACAGATACGCAGTATTTT. This codes for CSVDVLAGEGRGSTDTQYF. The chain recombines TRBV29-1 with TRBJ2-3, with 10 nucleotides matching TRBD2. After removal of 3 bases from V and 2 bases from J, the junction contained 17 bases not matched to a gene. Looked up from germline, CDR1 is SQVTM and CDR2 is ANQGSEA. CDR3 size: 19 residues.

The chain recombines TRBV10-1 with TRBJ2-1; perhaps TRBD2 as D (6 bases). Germline V CDR1 and CDR2: WNHNN, SYGVQD (reference sequence). V shed 5 bases and J shed 0 bases, with 14 bases lying between them. This CDR3 contains 16 residues. CDR3 DNA sequence: TGCGCCAGCAGTTCGATGAGTAGCGGCTCCTACAATGAGCAGTTCTTC. It is translated as CASSSMSSGSYNEQFF.

V usage is TRBV12-3 or TRBV12-4 and J usage is TRBJ1-1, with D tentatively TRBD1 (5 bases). Trimming left V 5 bases short and J 3 bases short, with 10 bases between. The CDR3 consists of 13 residues. The CDR3 nucleotides read TGTGCCAGCAGTGGGTGGGGGGACACTGAAGCTTTCTTT. Encoded protein: CASSGWGDTEAFF.

This clone was seen only a few times. This rearrangement joins TRBV28 to TRBJ1-2; maybe TRBD1 (6 bases). V lost 3 bases and J lost 7, with 12 bases in between. Germline V gives CDR1 MDHEN, CDR2 SYDVKM. There are 13 residues in the CDR3. The CDR3 sequence is CASSLSQGFGYTF. For the CDR3, the DNA is TGTGCCAGCAGTTTGTCACAGGGTTTTGGCTACACCTTC.

The chain combines TRBV18 with TRBJ2-1; no reliable D call. V was shortened by 2 bases and J by 7 bases, with 9 bases between the two germline ends. This CDR3 has 13 amino acids. Germline CDR1 KGHSH, CDR2 LQKENI. The CDR3 nucleotides read TGTGCCAGCTCACCAGACGGAAGGAATGAGCAGTTCTTC. Residues: CASSPDGRNEQFF.

The chain recombines TRBV9 with TRBJ2-7; 7 bases agree with TRBD2. Germline values: CDR1 SGDLS, CDR2 YYNGEE. The CDR3 loop spans 14 amino acids. With 4 bases clipped from V and 7 bases from J, the junction kept 11 bases outside the gene matches. In DNA form, the CDR3 reads TGTGCCAGCAGCCCAGGACTAGTCGGGTGGGAGCAGTACTTC. Translating gives CASSPGLVGWEQYF. The variable domain in full, with the rest retrieved from reference TRBV9 and TRBJ2-7, is DSGVTQTPKHLITATGQRVTLRCSPRSGDLSVYWYQQSLDQGLQFLIQYYNGEERAKGNILERFSAQQFPDLHSELNLSSLELGDSALYFCASSPGLVGWEQYFGPGTRLTVT.

CDR3 amino acids: CASSSRVGTEAFF. CDR3 DNA sequence: TGTGCCAGCAGCTCCCGGGTTGGCACTGAAGCTTTCTTT. The chain has TRBV11-1 and TRBJ1-1; no definite D call. Trimming stripped 4 bases from V and 4 bases from J, with 10 bases between. This CDR3 comprises 13 residues. CDR1 and CDR2 (germline): SGHAT, FQDESV (reference sequence).

The V gene is TRBV6-5, the J gene TRBJ2-7; a weak D match, TRBD1 (6 bases). Trimming took off 10 bases at V and 7 bases at J, with 23 bases between the two ends. In germline, CDR1 is MNHEY, CDR2 SVGAGI. This CDR3 is 14 amino acids long. The CDR3 spells CATPTAQGVGEQYF. The CDR3 DNA follows: TGTGCCACCCCGACCGCACAGGGTGTGGGGGAGCAGTACTTC.

This chain connects TRBV7-8 to TRBJ1-1; no definite D call. The CDR3 covers 13 residues. The ends were cut back, 5 bases at V and 1 base at J, with 8 bases in the middle. Germline V gene data show CDR1 as SGHVS and CDR2 as FQNEAQ. The CDR3 spells CASSQYPNTEAFF. The DNA of the CDR3 is TGTGCCAGCAGCCAGTACCCGAACACTGAAGCTTTCTTT.

This chain links TRBV19 with TRBJ1-1; D uncertain. V lost 3 bases and J lost 7, with 9 bases in between. The CDR3 is 12 residues long. Germline-derived CDR1 and CDR2 are LNHDA and SQIVND (reference sequence). CDR3 loop: CASSIEGGEAFF. CDR3 nucleotide sequence: TGTGCCAGTAGTATCGAGGGCGGTGAAGCTTTCTTT. Using reference TRBV19 and TRBJ1-1 for the parts outside the CDR3, the full variable domain is DGGITQSPKYLFRKEGQNVTLSCEQNLNHDAMYWYRQDPGQGLRLIYYSQIVNDFQKGDIAEGYSVSREKKESFPLTVTSAQKNPTAFYLCASSIEGGEAFFGQGTRLTVV.

The rearrangement links TRBV11-2 to TRBJ2-4; D is undetermined. The CDR3 extends over 17 amino acids. The ends were cut back, 1 base at V and 0 bases at J, with 13 bases in the middle. CDR1 and CDR2 from the germline V gene are SGHAT and FQNNGV. The CDR3 sequence: CASSLGRVRIAKNIQYF. Written as DNA, the CDR3 is TGTGCCAGCAGCTTAGGTCGAGTGAGGATAGCCAAAAACATTCAGTACTTC.

In its sample, this clone was seen once. The chain links TRBV3-1 (or the pseudogene TRBV3-2) to TRBJ1-1; unclear D gene. This CDR3 has 11 residues. V was trimmed by 5 bases and J by 9 bases, leaving 10 bases between them. Germline V gene data show CDR1 as LGHDT and CDR2 as YNNKEL (reference sequence). The chain's CDR3 is CASSGSTKAFF. As DNA, the CDR3 is TGTGCCAGCAGCGGGTCCACCAAAGCTTTCTTT.

This chain links TRBV27 with TRBJ2-7; D perhaps matches TRBD1 (7 bases). Germline assignment: CDR1 MNHEY and CDR2 SMNVEV (reference sequence). This CDR3 has 15 residues. Trimming shortened V by 2 bases and J by 4 bases, and 15 bases separated the two germline ends. In DNA, the CDR3 is TGTGCCAGCAGTTTAAGGGCGGGACAGATATACGAGCAGTACTTC. This encodes CASSLRAGQIYEQYF.

DNA for the CDR3: TGTGCCAGCAGCGAGGATGAGCAGTTCTTC. The encoded protein is CASSEDEQFF. V usage is TRBV7-9 and J usage is TRBJ2-1; no clear D gene. V lost 5 bases and J 8 bases, leaving 4 bases between the germline ends. The CDR3 is 10 residues long. Germline V gives CDR1 SEHNR, CDR2 FQNEAQ (reference sequence).

The rearrangement joins TRBV6-2 or TRBV6-3 to TRBJ2-7; 8 bases are shared with TRBD1. The germline V gene encodes CDR1 MNHEY and CDR2 SVGEGT. The trim removed 6 bases at V and 3 bases at J, leaving 7 bases unmatched. This CDR3 has 14 residues. CDR3 bases: TGTGCCAGCAGCGGCAGGGGGCCTATCTACGAGCAGTACTTC. It yields the protein CASSGRGPIYEQYF.

CDR3 bases: TGTGCCAGCAGCCAAGGTGCCGATTGGTCGGGGGGCTACACCTTC. Protein: CASSQGADWSGGYTF. This rearrangement joins TRBV3-1 (or the pseudogene TRBV3-2) to TRBJ1-2, with D uncertain. Germline V gives CDR1 LGHDT, CDR2 YNNKEL (reference sequence). The CDR3 runs to 15 residues. Trimming pared 1 base from V and 8 bases from J, leaving 17 bases between.

J is TRBJ2-1 and V is TRBV6-2 or TRBV6-3; TRBD2 matches at 8 bases. The CDR3 runs to 16 residues. Per germline, CDR1 MNHEY and CDR2 SVGEGT. The V gene end was trimmed by 2 bases and the J gene end by 4 bases; junction bases not matched to a gene: 7. In DNA, the CDR3 is TGTGCCAGCAGTTACATGGCGGGGGGTATGTACAATGAGCAGTTCTTC. This gives the protein CASSYMAGGMYNEQFF.